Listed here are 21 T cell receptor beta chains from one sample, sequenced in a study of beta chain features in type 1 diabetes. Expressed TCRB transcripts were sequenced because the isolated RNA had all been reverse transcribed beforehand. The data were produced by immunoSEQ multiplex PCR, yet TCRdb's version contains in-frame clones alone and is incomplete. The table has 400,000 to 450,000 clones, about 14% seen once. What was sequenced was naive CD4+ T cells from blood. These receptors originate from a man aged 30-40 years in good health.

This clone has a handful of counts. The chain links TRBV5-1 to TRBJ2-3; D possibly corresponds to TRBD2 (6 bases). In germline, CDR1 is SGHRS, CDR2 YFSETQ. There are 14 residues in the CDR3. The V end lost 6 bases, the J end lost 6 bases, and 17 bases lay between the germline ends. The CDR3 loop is CASKGNLGTDTQYF. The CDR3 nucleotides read TGCGCCAGCAAGGGTAATCTAGGGACTGATACGCAGTATTTT.

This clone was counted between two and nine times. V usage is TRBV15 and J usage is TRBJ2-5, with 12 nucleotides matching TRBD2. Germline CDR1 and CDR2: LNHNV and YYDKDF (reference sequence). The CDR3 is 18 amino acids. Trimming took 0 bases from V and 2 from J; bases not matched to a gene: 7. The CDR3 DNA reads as TGTGCCACCAGCAGAGATAGTGTCCTAGCGGGAGGGCAAGAGACCCAGTACTTC. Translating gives CATSRDSVLAGGQETQYF.

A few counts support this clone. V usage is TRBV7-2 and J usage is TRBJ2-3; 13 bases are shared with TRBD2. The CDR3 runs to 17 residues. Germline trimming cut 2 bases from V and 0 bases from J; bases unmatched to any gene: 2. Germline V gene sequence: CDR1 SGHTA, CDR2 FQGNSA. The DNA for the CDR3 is TGTGCCAGCAGCTTAAAGGGACTAGCGGGAAGCACAGATACGCAGTATTTT. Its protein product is CASSLKGLAGSTDTQYF. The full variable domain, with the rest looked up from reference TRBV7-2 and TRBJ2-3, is GAGVSQSPSNKVTEKGKDVELRCDPISGHTALYWYRQSLGQGLEFLIYFQGNSAPDKSGLPSDRFSAERTGGSVSTLTIQRTQQEDSAVYLCASSLKGLAGSTDTQYFGPGTRLTVL.

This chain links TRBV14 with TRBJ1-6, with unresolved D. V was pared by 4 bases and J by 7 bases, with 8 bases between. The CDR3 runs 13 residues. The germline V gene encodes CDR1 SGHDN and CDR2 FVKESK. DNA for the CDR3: TGTGCCAGCAGCCTACGGCTGAATTCACCCCTCCACTTT. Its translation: CASSLRLNSPLHF.

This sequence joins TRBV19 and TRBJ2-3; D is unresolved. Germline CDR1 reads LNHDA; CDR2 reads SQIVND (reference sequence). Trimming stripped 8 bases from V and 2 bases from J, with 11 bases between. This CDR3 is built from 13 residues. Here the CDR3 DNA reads TGTGCCAGTTCGCGACAAAACACAGATACGCAGTATTTT. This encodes CASSRQNTDTQYF. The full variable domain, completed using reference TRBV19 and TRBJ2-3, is DGGITQSPKYLFRKEGQNVTLSCEQNLNHDAMYWYRQDPGQGLRLIYYSQIVNDFQKGDIAEGYSVSREKKESFPLTVTSAQKNPTAFYLCASSRQNTDTQYFGPGTRLTVL.

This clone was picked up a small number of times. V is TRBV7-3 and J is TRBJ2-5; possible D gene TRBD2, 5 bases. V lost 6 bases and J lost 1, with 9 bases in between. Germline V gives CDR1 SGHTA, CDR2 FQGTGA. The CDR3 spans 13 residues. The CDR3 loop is CASSPGFQETQYF. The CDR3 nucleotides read TGTGCCAGCAGTCCGGGATTCCAAGAGACCCAGTACTTC.

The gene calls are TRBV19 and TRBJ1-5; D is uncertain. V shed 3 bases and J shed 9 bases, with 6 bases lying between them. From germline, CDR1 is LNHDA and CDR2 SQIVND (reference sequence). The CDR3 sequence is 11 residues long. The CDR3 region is CASSMAGPQHF. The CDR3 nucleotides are TGTGCCAGTAGTATGGCAGGGCCCCAGCATTTT.

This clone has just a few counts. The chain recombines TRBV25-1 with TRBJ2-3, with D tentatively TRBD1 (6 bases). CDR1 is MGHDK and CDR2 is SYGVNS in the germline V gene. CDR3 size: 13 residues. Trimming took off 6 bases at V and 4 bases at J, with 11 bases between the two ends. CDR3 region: CASRGGGPDTQYF. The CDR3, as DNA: TGTGCCAGCAGAGGTGGGGGCCCAGATACGCAGTATTTT. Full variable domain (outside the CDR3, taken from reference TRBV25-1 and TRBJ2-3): EADIYQTPRYLVIGTGKKITLECSQTMGHDKMYWYQQDPGMELHLIHYSYGVNSTEKGDLSSESTVSRIRTEHFPLTLESARPSHTSQYLCASRGGGPDTQYFGPGTRLTVL.

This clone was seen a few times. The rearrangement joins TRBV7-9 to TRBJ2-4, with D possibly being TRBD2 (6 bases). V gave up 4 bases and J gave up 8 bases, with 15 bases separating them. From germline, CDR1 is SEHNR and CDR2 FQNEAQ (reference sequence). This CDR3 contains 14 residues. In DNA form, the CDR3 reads TGTGCCAGCAGCTCGCCGGGACTCCCATACATTCAGTACTTC. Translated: CASSSPGLPYIQYF.

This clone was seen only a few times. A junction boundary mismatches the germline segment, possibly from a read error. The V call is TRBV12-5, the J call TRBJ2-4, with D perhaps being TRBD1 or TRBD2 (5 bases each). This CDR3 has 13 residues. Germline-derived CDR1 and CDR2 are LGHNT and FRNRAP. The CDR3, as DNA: TGTGCTAGTGGTCCAATACCGGGACCGATGCTAACCTTC. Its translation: CASGPIPGPMLTF.

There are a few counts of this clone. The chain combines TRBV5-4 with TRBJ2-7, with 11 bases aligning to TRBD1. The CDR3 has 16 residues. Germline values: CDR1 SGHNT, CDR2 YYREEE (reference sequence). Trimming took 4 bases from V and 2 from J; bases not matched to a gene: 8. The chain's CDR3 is CASSAGGTGGAYEQYV. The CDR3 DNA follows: TGTGCCAGCAGCGCCGGGGGGACAGGGGGTGCCTACGAGCAGTACGTC.

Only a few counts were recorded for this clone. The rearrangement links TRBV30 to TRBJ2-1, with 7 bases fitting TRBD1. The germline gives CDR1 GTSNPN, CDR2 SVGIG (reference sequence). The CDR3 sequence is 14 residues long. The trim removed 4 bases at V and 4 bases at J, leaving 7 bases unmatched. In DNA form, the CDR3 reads TGTGCCTGGACTCAGGACAGGCGATACAATGAGCAGTTCTTC. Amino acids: CAWTQDRRYNEQFF.

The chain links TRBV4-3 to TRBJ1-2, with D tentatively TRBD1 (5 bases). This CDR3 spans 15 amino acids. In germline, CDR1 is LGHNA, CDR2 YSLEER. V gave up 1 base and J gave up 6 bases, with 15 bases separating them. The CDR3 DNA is TGCGCCAGCAGCCAAGGAAGGGGCCCGGAGGATGGCTACACCTTC. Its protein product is CASSQGRGPEDGYTF.

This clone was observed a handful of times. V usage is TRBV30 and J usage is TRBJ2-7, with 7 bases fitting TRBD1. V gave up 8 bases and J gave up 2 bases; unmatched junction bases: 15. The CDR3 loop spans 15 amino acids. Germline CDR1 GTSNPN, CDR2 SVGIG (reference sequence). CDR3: CAVWRNRGPTYEQYV. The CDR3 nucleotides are TGTGCCGTATGGCGCAACAGGGGCCCAACCTACGAGCAGTACGTC.

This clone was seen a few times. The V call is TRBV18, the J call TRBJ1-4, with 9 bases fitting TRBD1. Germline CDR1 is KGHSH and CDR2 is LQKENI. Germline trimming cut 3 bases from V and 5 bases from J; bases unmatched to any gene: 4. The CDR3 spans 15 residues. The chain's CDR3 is CASSPSDRGNEKLFF. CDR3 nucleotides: TGTGCCAGCTCACCGTCGGACAGGGGCAATGAAAAACTGTTTTTT.

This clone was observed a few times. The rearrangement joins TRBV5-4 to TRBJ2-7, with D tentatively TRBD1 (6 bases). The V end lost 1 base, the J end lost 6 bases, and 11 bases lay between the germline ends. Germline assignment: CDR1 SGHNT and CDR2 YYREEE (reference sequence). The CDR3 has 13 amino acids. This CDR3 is CASSLPGQSEQYV. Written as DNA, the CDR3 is TGTGCCAGCAGCTTGCCCGGACAGAGCGAGCAGTACGTC.

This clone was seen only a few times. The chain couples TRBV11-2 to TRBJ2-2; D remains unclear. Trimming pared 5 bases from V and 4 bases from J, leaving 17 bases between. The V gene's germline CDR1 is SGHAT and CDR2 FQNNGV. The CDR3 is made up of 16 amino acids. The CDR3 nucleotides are TGTGCCAGCAGCCCAGGATTGGGTGGCGGCACCGGGGAGCTGTTTTTT. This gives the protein CASSPGLGGGTGELFF. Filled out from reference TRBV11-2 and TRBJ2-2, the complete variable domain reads EAGVAQSPRYKIIEKRQSVAFWCNPISGHATLYWYQQILGQGPKLLIQFQNNGVVDDSQLPKDRFSAERLKGVDSTLKIQPAKLEDSAVYLCASSPGLGGGTGELFFGEGSRLTVL.

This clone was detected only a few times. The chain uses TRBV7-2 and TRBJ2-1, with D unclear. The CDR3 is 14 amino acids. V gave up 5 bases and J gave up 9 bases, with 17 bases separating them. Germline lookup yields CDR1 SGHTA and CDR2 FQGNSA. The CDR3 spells CASSPTGPLSEQFF. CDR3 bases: TGTGCCAGCAGCCCCACCGGTCCTTTGAGTGAGCAGTTCTTC.

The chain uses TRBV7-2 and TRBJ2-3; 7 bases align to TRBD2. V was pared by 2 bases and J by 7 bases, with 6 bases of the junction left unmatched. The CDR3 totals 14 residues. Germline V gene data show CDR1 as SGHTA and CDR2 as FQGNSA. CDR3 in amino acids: CASSLNGGSYTQYF. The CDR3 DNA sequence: TGTGCCAGCAGCTTAAATGGCGGGAGTTATACGCAGTATTTT.

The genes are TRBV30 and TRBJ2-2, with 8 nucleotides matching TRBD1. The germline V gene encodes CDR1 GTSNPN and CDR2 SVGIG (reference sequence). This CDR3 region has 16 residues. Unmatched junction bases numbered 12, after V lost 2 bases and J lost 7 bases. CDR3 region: CAWSLLQGQVGGELFF. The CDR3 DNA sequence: TGTGCCTGGAGTTTGTTACAGGGACAGGTCGGCGGGGAGCTGTTTTTT.

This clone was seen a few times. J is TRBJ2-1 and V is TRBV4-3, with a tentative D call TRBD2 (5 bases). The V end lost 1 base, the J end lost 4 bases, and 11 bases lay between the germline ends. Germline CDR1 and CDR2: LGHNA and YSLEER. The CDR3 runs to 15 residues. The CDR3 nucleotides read TGCGCCAGCAGCCAAGTGTTAGGGAGTTACAATGAGCAGTTCTTC. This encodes CASSQVLGSYNEQFF.